This T cell receptor (beta chain) was observed in a study of T-cell reconstitution after alpha-beta-depleted transplantation in children. Germline values: CDR1 GTSNPN, CDR2 SVGIG (reference sequence). Deletions cut 3 bases from V and 8 bases from J, with 10 bases between. The CDR3 is made up of 11 amino acids. Unique molecular identifiers tagged the TCRbeta library. Each CDR3 protein is one row after TCRdb ran MiXCR on the PCR reads. The sample consists of hundreds of thousands of distinct CDR3 sequences, 10% of them appearing once. Sequenced material: PBMCs from the stem cell graft donor, taken from the stem cell graft. This chain connects TRBV30 to TRBJ1-2; D gene uncertain. The source of this sequence is a human donor who donated a stem cell graft to a child with acute myeloid leukemia. CDR3 coding DNA: TGTGCCTGGAGCCCGCTGGGGGGCTACACCTTC. This codes for CAWSPLGGYTF.